The 22 T cell receptor beta chains listed next were all sequenced from one sample in a study of early T cells in non-severe SARS-CoV-2 infection. MiXCR was run by TCRdb on the 5' RACE reads, yielding one entry per CDR3 protein. The sample has approximately 69,000 distinct CDR3 sequences; roughly 10% are singletons. Source material: whole blood. These receptors all come from an adult who was a healthcare worker with PCR-confirmed SARS-CoV-2 infection or an uninfected control (not recorded which).

This clonotype was observed many times. The chain has TRBV20-1 and TRBJ1-5, with D tentatively TRBD1 (5 bases). The CDR3 is made up of 14 amino acids. Germline CDR1 DFQATT, CDR2 SNEGSKA (reference sequence). V lost 0 bases, J lost 4 bases, and 10 bases lay in between. The CDR3 region has the DNA TGCAGTGCTAGAGATTCGGGGGGAAATCAGCCCCAGCATTTT. Its translation: CSARDSGGNQPQHF.

The gene calls are TRBV12-3 or TRBV12-4 and TRBJ2-7; D is unclear. V gave up 1 base and J gave up 4 bases, with 17 bases separating them. The CDR3 contains 16 residues. The CDR3 protein is CASSLVVARPLYEQYF. In nucleotides, the CDR3 is TGTGCCAGCAGTTTAGTCGTGGCCCGGCCACTATACGAGCAGTACTTC.

This clonotype was seen a few times. The CDR3 DNA sequence: TGCAGCGCCGGCAGGGGACCTAATGAAAAACTGTTTTTT. It is translated as CSAGRGPNEKLFF. This chain uses TRBV29-1 with TRBJ1-4; D might be TRBD1 (6 bases). The CDR3 is made up of 13 amino acids. The V and J ends lost 7 bases and 3 bases respectively, with 12 bases between them. The V gene's germline CDR1 is SQVTM and CDR2 ANQGSEA.

This rearrangement joins TRBV12-3 or TRBV12-4 to TRBJ2-3; 13 bases map to TRBD2. The CDR3 runs to 18 residues. Losses at the gene ends were 4 bases for V and 4 bases for J; bases not matched to a gene: 11. In DNA form, the CDR3 reads TGTGCCAGCAGTTCCCGACTAGCGGGAGGTACTACTGCAGATACGCAGTATTTT. Its protein is CASSSRLAGGTTADTQYF.

This clonotype has only a few counts. The chain employs TRBV4-1 and TRBJ2-2; D possibly corresponds to TRBD1 (7 bases). V lost 0 bases to trimming and J lost 4 bases, with 15 bases between them. Germline lookup yields CDR1 MGHRA and CDR2 YSYEKL. The CDR3 consists of 17 residues. The CDR3: CASSQDRAGGITGELFF. The CDR3, as DNA: TGCGCCAGCAGCCAAGATCGGGCAGGGGGGATCACCGGGGAGCTGTTTTTT.

This clonotype was counted between two and nine times. The genes are TRBV9 and TRBJ2-7, with no clear D. The germline gives CDR1 SGDLS, CDR2 YYNGEE. CDR3 length: 14 amino acids. The germline V and J ends were trimmed by 0 bases and 2 bases, with 9 bases remaining between them. CDR3: CASSVGSSPYEQYF. The CDR3 bases are TGTGCCAGCAGCGTAGGATCCAGCCCCTACGAGCAGTACTTC.

This clonotype was counted at least ten times. The gene calls are TRBV6-1 and TRBJ2-2; 13 nucleotides align to TRBD2. This CDR3 contains 18 residues. Germline V gives CDR1 MNHNS, CDR2 SASEGT. V shed 6 bases, J shed 4 bases, and the junction held 11 bases outside the gene matches. This CDR3 reads CASRLRTSGSSSTGELFF. DNA of the CDR3: TGTGCCAGCAGACTTAGGACTAGCGGGAGTTCGAGCACCGGGGAGCTGTTTTTT.

This clonotype showed up many times. This chain links TRBV6-1 with TRBJ1-5; TRBD1 might be the D (6 bases). The CDR3 has 17 amino acids. The V and J ends lost 2 bases and 0 bases respectively, with 14 bases between them. Germline CDR1 and CDR2: MNHNS and SASEGT. In DNA form, the CDR3 reads TGTGCCAGCAGTGAATCGGCAGGGGTCCATAGCAATCAGCCCCAGCATTTT. This gives the protein CASSESAGVHSNQPQHF.

This clonotype occurred many times. The chain recombines TRBV29-1 with TRBJ2-3; tentatively, D is TRBD2 (5 bases). V lost 0 bases to trimming and J lost 8 bases, with 15 bases between them. Germline loops: CDR1 SQVTM, CDR2 ANQGSEA. The CDR3 spans 14 residues. The CDR3 sequence: CSVEDPLQRGTQYF. The DNA of the CDR3 is TGCAGCGTTGAAGATCCCCTTCAACGGGGTACGCAGTATTTT.

The J gene is TRBJ2-7, the V gene TRBV6-5, with unresolved D. V lost 2 bases and J lost 5, with 13 bases in between. The CDR3 spans 14 residues. Germline CDR1 reads MNHEY; CDR2 reads SVGAGI. This CDR3 is CASSYDLKPHEQYF. CDR3 coding DNA: TGTGCCAGCAGTTACGATCTGAAGCCCCACGAGCAGTACTTC.

This clonotype came up many times. The gene calls are TRBV11-2 and TRBJ2-5; 11 bases align to TRBD1. This CDR3 contains 15 residues. Germline V gene data show CDR1 as SGHAT and CDR2 as FQNNGV. V trimming: 3 bases; J trimming: 2 bases; junction bases outside the gene matches: 2. The CDR3 region has the DNA TGTGCCAGCAGCTTGGGACAGGGGGTTCAAGAGACCCAGTACTTC. The encoded protein is CASSLGQGVQETQYF.

This clonotype appeared many times. V gene TRBV12-3 or TRBV12-4 combines with J gene TRBJ2-1; 7 bases fit TRBD1. V was pared by 6 bases and J by 8 bases, with 10 bases of the junction left unmatched. The CDR3 runs 14 residues. For the CDR3, the DNA is TGTGCCAGCAGCCACATGAGAGGGGGCGATGAGCAGTTCTTC. Amino acids: CASSHMRGGDEQFF.

In this sample, this clonotype turned up many times. The J gene is TRBJ2-5, the V gene TRBV29-1; a weak D match, TRBD2 (6 bases). Germline V gene sequence: CDR1 SQVTM, CDR2 ANQGSEA. The CDR3 runs 16 residues. The germline V and J ends were trimmed by 6 bases and 7 bases, with 27 bases remaining between them. Here the CDR3 reads CSVRRSSAGRQGTQYF. CDR3 in DNA: TGCAGCGTACGGCGGAGTTCCGCGGGGAGGCAGGGGACCCAGTACTTC.

There are many counts of this clonotype. The V and J genes are TRBV7-9 and TRBJ2-1; no clear D gene. CDR1 is SEHNR, CDR2 FQNEAQ, per germline (reference sequence). Trimming shortened V by 5 bases and J by 4 bases, and 12 bases separated the two germline ends. The CDR3 totals 14 residues. The CDR3 DNA reads as TGTGCCAGCAGCCACGATCAGGAGTACAATGAGCAGTTCTTC. Encoded protein: CASSHDQEYNEQFF.

This clonotype has at least ten counts. CDR3 DNA sequence: TGTGCCAGCAGCTTGGGCTTGACAGCCATGAACACTGAAGCTTTCTTT. Its translation: CASSLGLTAMNTEAFF. The rearrangement uses TRBV5-6 and TRBJ1-1; maybe TRBD1 (5 bases). The V end was cut by 0 bases, the J end by 0 bases, with 12 bases between. Germline CDR1 and CDR2: SGHDT and YYEEEE. CDR3 length: 16 residues.

J is TRBJ1-1 and V is TRBV3-1; D gene uncertain. Per the germline V gene, CDR1 is LGHDT and CDR2 is YNNKEL (reference sequence). This CDR3 comprises 16 residues. V lost 3 bases to trimming and J lost 4 bases, with 18 bases between them. CDR3 protein: CASSHILRARSTEAFF. The CDR3 coding sequence is TGTGCCAGCAGCCATATATTGAGGGCGCGGAGCACTGAAGCTTTCTTT.

This chain connects TRBV20-1 to TRBJ2-1, with 7 bases matching TRBD1. The CDR3 runs 15 residues. J lost 7 bases, V lost 5 bases, and 14 bases had no gene match. Germline CDR1 and CDR2: DFQATT and SNEGSKA (reference sequence). This CDR3 is CSAPSRQGASNEQFF. The DNA for the CDR3 is TGCAGTGCTCCCTCCAGACAGGGAGCGAGTAATGAGCAGTTCTTC.

The CDR3 nucleotides read TGTGCCAGCAGTGAGGGGGGGAGGACTGAAGCTTTCTTT. This sequence encodes CASSEGGRTEAFF. This chain joins TRBV28 and TRBJ1-1, with a weak D call TRBD1 (6 bases). Trimming cost V 5 bases and J 5 bases, with 12 bases left between them. The germline CDR1 and CDR2 sequences are MDHEN and SYDVKM. CDR3 size: 13 residues.

This clonotype was seen only a few times. In DNA form, the CDR3 reads TGTGCCAGCAGCAGCACCAATGAAGCTTTCTTT. It specifies CASSSTNEAFF. The chain links TRBV11-1 to TRBJ1-1; no clear D. Germline CDR1 is SGHAT and CDR2 is FQDESV (reference sequence). This CDR3 has 11 amino acids. Deletions cut 5 bases from V and 7 bases from J, with 8 bases between.

This clonotype occurred a few times. The chain has TRBV29-1 and TRBJ2-7; unclear D gene. The CDR3 contains 11 residues. Germline V CDR1 and CDR2: SQVTM, ANQGSEA. V was cut by 7 bases and J by 3 bases, with 10 bases left in between. As DNA, the CDR3 is TGCAGCGCTTCCCTGAGCTACGAGCAGTACTTC. Its protein product is CSASLSYEQYF.

The chain recombines TRBV20-1 with TRBJ2-1, with 7 bases aligning to TRBD1. The CDR3 covers 14 residues. V lost 6 bases to trimming and J lost 0 bases; unmatched junction nucleotides: 5. Germline V lookup: CDR1 DFQATT, CDR2 SNEGSKA (reference sequence). The CDR3 DNA follows: TGCAGTGCCCAAGACAGGGCCTCCTACAATGAGCAGTTCTTC. This gives the protein CSAQDRASYNEQFF.

This clonotype was seen repeatedly, ten times or more. This chain connects TRBV7-8 to TRBJ2-1, with TRBD2 matching 7 bases. V shed 6 bases and J 0 bases; nucleotides not matched to a gene: 8. Germline V gives CDR1 SGHVS, CDR2 FQNEAQ. The CDR3 has 16 residues. Written as DNA, the CDR3 is TGTGCCAGCAGTCGACCTAGCGGCAGCTCCTACAATGAGCAGTTCTTC. Encoded protein: CASSRPSGSSYNEQFF.